Each of the 10 T cell receptor beta chains below was sequenced from the same sample in a study of T cell responses to AZD1222 COVID-19 vaccine. The table came from immunoSEQ multiplex PCR; TCRdb's copy has only in-frame clones and leaves some out. This table has 130,000 to 150,000 clones, 75% to 90% appearing once. The source was peripheral blood, collected on day 0 of AZD1222 vaccination. These receptors all stem from an adult in good health.

This chain links TRBV10-3 with TRBJ1-5; TRBD1 matches 9 bases. V shed 6 bases, J shed 2 bases, and the junction held 14 bases outside the gene matches. CDR3 length: 18 residues. From germline, CDR1 is ENHRY and CDR2 SYGVKD. The DNA for the CDR3 is TGTGCCATCAGCGAACCGGGACAGGGAATGTTGGGCAATCAGCCCCAGCATTTT. This encodes CAISEPGQGMLGNQPQHF.

This rearrangement joins TRBV19 to TRBJ2-1; D might be TRBD1 or TRBD2, each matching 5 bases. Germline V gene lookup returns CDR1 LNHDA and CDR2 SQIVND (reference sequence). CDR3 size: 15 residues. Trimming took off 8 bases at V and 4 bases at J, with 18 bases between the two ends. The CDR3 here is CASSPRGGQYNEQFF. The CDR3 coding sequence is TGTGCCAGTTCCCCTCGGGGCGGTCAATACAATGAGCAGTTCTTC.

V gene TRBV6-4 combines with J gene TRBJ2-7; 7 positions agree with TRBD1. The CDR3 contains 14 residues. Germline assignment: CDR1 MRHNA and CDR2 SNTAGT. The trim removed 6 bases at V and 4 bases at J, leaving 9 bases unmatched. The CDR3 bases are TGTGCCAGCAGGAATCGACAGGGTAGGTACGAGCAGTACTTC. It encodes CASRNRQGRYEQYF.

V gene TRBV7-8 combines with J gene TRBJ1-2, with no clear D. Germline V lookup: CDR1 SGHVS, CDR2 FQNEAQ. The CDR3 loop spans 13 amino acids. Trimming removed 5 bases at V and 6 bases at J, with 13 bases between. The CDR3, as DNA: TGTGCCAGCAGCCGAATTTCCGCGGATGGCTACACCTTC. Its protein product is CASSRISADGYTF.

This clone has only one observation. The J gene is TRBJ1-1, the V gene TRBV5-4, with D perhaps matching TRBD1 (6 bases). From germline, CDR1 is SGHNT and CDR2 YYREEE (reference sequence). V was cut by 4 bases and J by 0 bases, with 13 bases left in between. CDR3 length: 15 amino acids. The CDR3 loop is CASSPRAGVNTEAFF. For the CDR3, the DNA is TGTGCCAGCAGCCCCCGAGCAGGGGTGAACACTGAAGCTTTCTTT.

The V call is TRBV7-2, the J call TRBJ1-3; unclear D gene. The germline CDR1 and CDR2 sequences are SGHTA and FQGNSA. V lost 2 bases, J lost 1 base, and 6 bases lay in between. The CDR3 runs 14 residues. CDR3 DNA sequence: TGTGCCAGCAGCTTACGCTTGTCTGGAAACACCATATATTTT. It translates to CASSLRLSGNTIYF. Complete variable domain (other parts from reference TRBV7-2 and TRBJ1-3): GAGVSQSPSNKVTEKGKDVELRCDPISGHTALYWYRQSLGQGLEFLIYFQGNSAPDKSGLPSDRFSAERTGGSVSTLTIQRTQQEDSAVYLCASSLRLSGNTIYFGEGSWLTVV.

V usage is TRBV28 and J usage is TRBJ2-1, with 7 positions matching TRBD1. The germline CDR1 and CDR2 sequences are MDHEN and SYDVKM. This CDR3 contains 13 residues. Trimming took 6 bases from V and 5 from J; bases not matched to a gene: 4. Written as DNA, the CDR3 is TGTGCCAGCAGACCAAGGGGGCACAATGAGCAGTTCTTC. It yields the protein CASRPRGHNEQFF. Based on the CDR3 plus reference TRBV28 and TRBJ2-1, the full variable domain is DVKVTQSSRYLVKRTGEKVFLECVQDMDHENMFWYRQDPGLGLRLIYFSYDVKMKEKGDIPEGYSVSREKKERFSLILESASTNQTSMYLCASRPRGHNEQFFGPGTRLTVL.

This clone came up a few times. The V and J genes are TRBV4-2 and TRBJ2-1, with 7 bases aligning to TRBD1. Trimming took 1 base from V and 7 from J; bases not matched to a gene: 4. Germline loops: CDR1 LGHNA, CDR2 YNFKEQ. The CDR3 is 14 amino acids. The CDR3 loop is CASSQGQGWNEQFF. The CDR3 nucleotides read TGTGCCAGCAGCCAAGGACAGGGATGGAATGAGCAGTTCTTC.

The chain is built from TRBV7-9 and TRBJ2-1, with TRBD2 matching 12 bases. This CDR3 is built from 15 residues. Germline CDR1 and CDR2: SEHNR and FQNEAQ (reference sequence). J was trimmed by 7 bases and V by 5 bases; bases with no gene match: 6. CDR3 sequence: CASSPLAGGPNEQFF. The CDR3, as DNA: TGTGCCAGCAGCCCCCTAGCGGGGGGGCCTAATGAGCAGTTCTTC.

The chain carries TRBV28 and TRBJ2-7; D is uncertain. Germline V gene sequence: CDR1 MDHEN, CDR2 SYDVKM. V lost 5 bases and J lost 2, with 13 bases in between. The CDR3 consists of 14 residues. CDR3 sequence reads: CASSTDRPPYEQYF. CDR3 in DNA: TGTGCCAGCAGTACGGACCGACCGCCCTACGAGCAGTACTTC.